One sample yielded the 18 T cell receptor beta chains listed below, sequenced in a study of Graves' ophthalmopathy and Graves' hyperthyroidism. Amplification of the TCR beta CDR3 regions used RNA transcripts (as template). Investigators did first-round RT-PCR with HTBI primers, then second-round multiplex PCR. Each CDR3 protein gets one entry after TCRdb re-called the multiplex PCR reads with MiXCR. Of about 390,000 distinct CDR3 sequences in the sample, 17% were seen once. Sequenced sample: peripheral blood. The receptors stem from an adult woman with stable Graves' hyperthyroidism.

This clonotype appeared many times. The rearrangement joins TRBV12-3 or TRBV12-4 to TRBJ1-6; D unclear. This CDR3 has 14 amino acids. The germline V and J ends were trimmed by 1 base and 3 bases, with 4 bases remaining between them. As DNA, the CDR3 is TGTGCCAGCAGTTTAGGGGTCTATAATTCACCCCTCCACTTT. This translates into CASSLGVYNSPLHF.

This clonotype was counted ten times or more. The V call is TRBV11-2, the J call TRBJ2-5, with TRBD2 matching over 12 bases. The CDR3 sequence is 16 residues long. Germline values: CDR1 SGHAT, CDR2 FQNNGV. The J segment lost 4 bases and the V segment lost 0 bases, leaving 3 bases of the junction unmatched. CDR3 sequence: CASSLDLLAGGETQYF. In DNA, the CDR3 is TGTGCCAGCAGCTTAGATTTACTAGCGGGAGGAGAGACCCAGTACTTC.

This chain links TRBV4-2 with TRBJ2-7, with TRBD2 matching over 12 bases. With V trimmed by 3 bases and J by 4 bases, 7 bases remained unmatched. Germline lookup yields CDR1 LGHNA and CDR2 YNFKEQ. The length of the CDR3 is 16 residues. In nucleotides, the CDR3 is TGTGCCAGCAGCCAGACTGAGACTAGCGGGAGTTACGAGCAGTACTTC. This gives the protein CASSQTETSGSYEQYF.

This sequence joins TRBV2 and TRBJ2-7, with TRBD1 as a possible D gene (6 bases). V shed 7 bases and J shed 0 bases, with 16 bases lying between them. The germline V gene encodes CDR1 SNHLY and CDR2 FYNNEI. The CDR3 loop spans 15 amino acids. CDR3 residues: CASKSTGTFSYEQYF. CDR3 coding DNA: TGTGCCAGCAAATCGACAGGAACCTTCTCCTACGAGCAGTACTTC.

This clonotype was counted ten times or more. The chain couples TRBV4-1 to TRBJ1-2; maybe TRBD1 (5 bases). V was trimmed by 1 base and J by 3 bases, leaving 6 bases between them. The germline CDR1 and CDR2 sequences are MGHRA and YSYEKL. CDR3 length: 13 amino acids. CDR3 in DNA: TGCGCCAGCAGCCAAGGACAGCACTATGGCTACACCTTC. Its translation: CASSQGQHYGYTF.

This clonotype was picked up a small number of times. The CDR3 is CASSPEVSGTDTQYF. CDR3 DNA: TGTGCCAGCAGCCCTGAAGTAAGTGGCACAGATACGCAGTATTTT. This chain uses TRBV5-6 with TRBJ2-3, with D hard to call. CDR3 length: 15 residues. The V gene's germline CDR1 is SGHDT and CDR2 YYEEEE. V lost 4 bases to trimming and J lost 1 base, with 13 bases between them. The full variable domain, rest sourced from reference TRBV5-6 and TRBJ2-3, is DAGVTQSPTHLIKTRGQQVTLRCSPKSGHDTVSWYQQALGQGPQFIFQYYEEEERQRGNFPDRFSGHQFPNYSSELNVNALLLGDSALYLCASSPEVSGTDTQYFGPGTRLTVL.

This clonotype has just one count. A much more abundant neighbour one base away suggests this may be a read error. This rearrangement joins TRBV28 to TRBJ2-2; D is uncertain. Germline CDR1 and CDR2: MDHEN and SYDVKM. The CDR3 length is 13 residues. Trimming shortened V by 4 bases and J by 2 bases, and 5 bases separated the two germline ends. The CDR3 region is CASSWINTGELFF. CDR3 bases: TGTGCCAGCAGTTGGATAAACACCGGGGAGCTGTTTTTT.

This clonotype was detected once. This sequence joins TRBV12-3 or TRBV12-4 and TRBJ2-7; TRBD2 aligns across 12 bases. There are 14 residues in the CDR3. The ends lost 5 bases at V and 7 bases at J; junction bases unmatched: 6. CDR3 bases: TGTGCCAGCAGTCCCACTAGCGGGGGGCGTGAGCAGTACTTC. Amino acids: CASSPTSGGREQYF.

This clonotype was seen only a few times. The chain couples TRBV10-3 to TRBJ2-2; 7 positions match TRBD2. The CDR3 sequence is 17 residues long. CDR1 ENHRY and CDR2 SYGVKD come from the germline V gene. J gave up 6 bases and V 6 bases, and 16 bases lay outside the gene matches. The CDR3 DNA follows: TGTGCCATCAGCTATCGAATAGCGGCGGGAGTAGCCGGGGAGCTGTTTTTT. It yields the protein CAISYRIAAGVAGELFF.

Comment on this clonotype: A much more abundant neighbour one base away suggests this may be a read error. V is TRBV9 and J is TRBJ1-3; D not resolved. Germline V CDR1 and CDR2: SGDLS, YYNGEE. Trimming took off 0 bases at V and 0 bases at J, with 4 bases between the two ends. The CDR3 is 14 amino acids. In nucleotides, the CDR3 is TGTGCCAGCAGCGTAGGGGTCTCTGGAAACACCATATATTTT. Encoded protein: CASSVGVSGNTIYF.

Ten or more counts support this clonotype. The V and J genes are TRBV29-1 and TRBJ1-1, with D unresolved. This CDR3 is built from 13 residues. V was shortened by 3 bases and J by 10 bases, with 18 bases between the two germline ends. Looked up from germline, CDR1 is SQVTM and CDR2 is ANQGSEA. The CDR3 spells CSVDSEAREGAFF. CDR3 bases: TGCAGCGTTGACAGTGAAGCTAGGGAGGGAGCTTTCTTT.

This clonotype appeared many times. The chain recombines TRBV24-1 with TRBJ2-2, with D unresolved. Trimming shortened V by 4 bases and J by 7 bases, and 6 bases separated the two germline ends. Germline V gene data show CDR1 as KGHDR and CDR2 as SFDVKD. CDR3 length equals 12 residues. The CDR3 here is CATSELYGELFF. CDR3 nucleotides: TGTGCCACCAGTGAGCTTTACGGGGAGCTGTTTTTT.

At least ten counts were recorded for this clonotype. This rearrangement joins TRBV12-3 or TRBV12-4 to TRBJ1-1; D remains ambiguous. This CDR3 contains 14 residues. V shed 5 bases and J shed 3 bases, with 13 bases lying between them. CDR3 amino acids: CASSLSRGDTEAFF. The DNA of the CDR3 is TGTGCCAGCAGTCTATCCCGGGGTGACACTGAAGCTTTCTTT.

The sample holds many counts of this clonotype. The chain is built from TRBV7-8 and TRBJ2-7; 13 bases match TRBD2. The CDR3 loop spans 15 amino acids. Germline V CDR1 and CDR2: SGHVS, FQNEAQ. The junction had 8 bases not matched to a gene; V was cut back by 4 bases and J by 8 bases. For the CDR3, the DNA is TGTGCCAGCAGCTCAACTAGCGGGAGGGCAGAAAAGCAGTACTTC. Encoded protein: CASSSTSGRAEKQYF.

This clonotype was seen many times. CDR3 amino acids: CASSENVLETQYF. In nucleotides, the CDR3 is TGTGCCAGCAGCGAAAACGTTTTGGAGACCCAGTACTTC. This chain joins TRBV7-3 and TRBJ2-5, with D hard to call. Germline assignment: CDR1 SGHTA and CDR2 FQGTGA. Trimming took off 5 bases at V and 5 bases at J, with 12 bases between the two ends. This CDR3 contains 13 residues.

This clonotype was seen at least ten times. The CDR3 is CASSVGPSSSYEQYF. The CDR3, as DNA: TGTGCCAGCAGCGTAGGACCCTCGAGCTCCTACGAGCAGTACTTC. The V gene is TRBV9, the J gene TRBJ2-7; D ambiguous. The CDR3 is 15 amino acids. CDR1 and CDR2 (germline): SGDLS, YYNGEE. Trimming cost V 0 bases and J 0 bases, with 10 bases left between them.

Many counts were recorded for this clonotype. J is TRBJ2-7 and V is TRBV27; 7 nucleotides align to TRBD2. This CDR3 has 14 residues. CDR1 and CDR2 (germline): MNHEY, SMNVEV (reference sequence). V gave up 5 bases and J gave up 1 base; unmatched junction bases: 5. The CDR3 spells CASSGWGGSYEQYF. CDR3 nucleotides: TGTGCCAGCAGTGGATGGGGGGGGTCCTACGAGCAGTACTTC.

The chain couples TRBV20-1 to TRBJ1-1, with D unclear. Germline V lookup: CDR1 DFQATT, CDR2 SNEGSKA (reference sequence). The CDR3 spans 12 residues. Trimming removed 0 bases at V and 6 bases at J, with 8 bases between. The CDR3 is CSARDRAAEAFF. DNA of the CDR3: TGCAGTGCTAGAGATCGGGCCGCTGAAGCTTTCTTT.